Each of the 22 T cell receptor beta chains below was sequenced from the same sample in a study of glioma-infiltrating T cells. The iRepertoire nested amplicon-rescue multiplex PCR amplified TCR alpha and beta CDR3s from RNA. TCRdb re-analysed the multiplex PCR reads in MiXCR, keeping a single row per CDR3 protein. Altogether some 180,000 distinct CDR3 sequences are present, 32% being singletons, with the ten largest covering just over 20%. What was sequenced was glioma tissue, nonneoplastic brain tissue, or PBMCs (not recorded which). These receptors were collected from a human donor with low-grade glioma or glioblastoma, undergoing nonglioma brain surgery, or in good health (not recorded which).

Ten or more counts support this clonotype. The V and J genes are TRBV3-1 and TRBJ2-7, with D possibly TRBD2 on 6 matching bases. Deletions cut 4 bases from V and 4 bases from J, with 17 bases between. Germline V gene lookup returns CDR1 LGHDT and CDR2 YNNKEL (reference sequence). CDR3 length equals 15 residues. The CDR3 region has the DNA TGTGCCAGCAGCCTGCGGGACTTTGGTTATTACGAGCAGTACTTC. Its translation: CASSLRDFGYYEQYF.

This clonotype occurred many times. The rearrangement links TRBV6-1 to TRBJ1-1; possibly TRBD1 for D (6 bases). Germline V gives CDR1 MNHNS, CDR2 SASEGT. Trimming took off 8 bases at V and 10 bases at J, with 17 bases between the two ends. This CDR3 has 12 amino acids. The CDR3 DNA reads TGTGCCAGCTGGGGGGGCGCCGGGAGAGCTTTCTTT. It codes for CASWGGAGRAFF.

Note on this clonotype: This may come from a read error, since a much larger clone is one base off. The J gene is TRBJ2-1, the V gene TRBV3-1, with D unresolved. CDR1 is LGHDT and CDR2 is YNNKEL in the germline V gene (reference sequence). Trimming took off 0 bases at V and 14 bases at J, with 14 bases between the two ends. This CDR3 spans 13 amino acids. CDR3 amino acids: CASSQDRAPEKFF. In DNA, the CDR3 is TGTGCCAGCAGCCAAGATCGGGCGCCAGAGAAGTTCTTC.

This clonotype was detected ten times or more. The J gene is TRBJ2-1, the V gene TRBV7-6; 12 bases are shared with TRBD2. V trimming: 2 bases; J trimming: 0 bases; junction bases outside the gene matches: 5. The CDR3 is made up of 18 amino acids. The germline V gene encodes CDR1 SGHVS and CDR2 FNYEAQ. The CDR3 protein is CASSLRLAGGNSYNEQFF. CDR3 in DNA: TGTGCCAGCAGCTTACGGCTAGCGGGAGGGAACTCCTACAATGAGCAGTTCTTC.

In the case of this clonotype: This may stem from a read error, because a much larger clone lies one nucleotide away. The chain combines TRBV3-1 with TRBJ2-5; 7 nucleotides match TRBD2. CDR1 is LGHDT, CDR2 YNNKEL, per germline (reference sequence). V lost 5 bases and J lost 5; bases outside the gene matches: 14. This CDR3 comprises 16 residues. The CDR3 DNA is TGTGCCAGCAGCTTTGGCGAGGCGGGAGTCGGGGAGACCCAGTACTTC. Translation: CASSFGEAGVGETQYF.

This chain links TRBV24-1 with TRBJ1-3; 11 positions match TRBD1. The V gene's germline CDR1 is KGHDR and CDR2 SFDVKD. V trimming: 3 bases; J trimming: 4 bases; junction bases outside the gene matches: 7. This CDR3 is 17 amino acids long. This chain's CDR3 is CATSDPRTGGDGNTIYF. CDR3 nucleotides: TGTGCCACCAGTGATCCCAGGACAGGGGGCGACGGAAACACCATATATTTT.

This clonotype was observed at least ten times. The chain's CDR3 is CASSTTGQAELEQYF. CDR3 sequence (DNA): TGTGCCAGCAGTACAACAGGGCAAGCAGAGCTCGAGCAGTACTTC. This chain joins TRBV27 and TRBJ2-7; a possible D gene is TRBD1 (6 bases). The CDR3 runs 15 residues. Per the germline V gene, CDR1 is MNHEY and CDR2 is SMNVEV (reference sequence). Trimming pared 5 bases from V and 6 bases from J, leaving 20 bases between.

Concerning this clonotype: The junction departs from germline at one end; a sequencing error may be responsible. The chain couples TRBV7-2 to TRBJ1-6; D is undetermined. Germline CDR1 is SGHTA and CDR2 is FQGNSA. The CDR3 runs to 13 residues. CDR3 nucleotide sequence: TGTGCCAGCAGTTCGGGCTTTAATTCACCCCCCCACTTT. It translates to CASSSGFNSPPHF.

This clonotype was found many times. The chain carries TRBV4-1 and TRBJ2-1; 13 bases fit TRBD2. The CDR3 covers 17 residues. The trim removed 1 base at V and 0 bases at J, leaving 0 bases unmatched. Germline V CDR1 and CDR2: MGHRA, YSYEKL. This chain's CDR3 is CASSQGTSGSSYNEQFF. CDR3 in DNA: TGCGCCAGCAGCCAAGGGACTAGCGGGAGCTCCTACAATGAGCAGTTCTTC.

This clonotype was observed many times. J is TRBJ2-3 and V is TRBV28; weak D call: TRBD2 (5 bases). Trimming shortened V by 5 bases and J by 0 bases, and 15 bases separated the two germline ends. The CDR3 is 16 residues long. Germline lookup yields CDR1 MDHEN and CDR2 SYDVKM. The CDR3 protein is CASSPRRERSTDTQYF. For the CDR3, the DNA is TGTGCCAGCAGTCCCCGAAGGGAGCGGAGCACAGATACGCAGTATTTT.

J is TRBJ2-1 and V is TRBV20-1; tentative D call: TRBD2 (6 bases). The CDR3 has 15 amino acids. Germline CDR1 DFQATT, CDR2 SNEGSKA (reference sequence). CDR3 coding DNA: TGCAGGTCTTTCAAACCAACGGGAGAAGGGAATGAGCAGTTCTTC. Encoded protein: CRSFKPTGEGNEQFF.

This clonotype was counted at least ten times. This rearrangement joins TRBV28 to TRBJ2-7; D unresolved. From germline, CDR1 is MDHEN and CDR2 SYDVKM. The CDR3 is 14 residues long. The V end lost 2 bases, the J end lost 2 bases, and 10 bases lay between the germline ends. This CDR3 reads CASSLHQSPYEQYF. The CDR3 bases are TGTGCCAGCAGTTTACACCAGAGCCCCTACGAGCAGTACTTC.

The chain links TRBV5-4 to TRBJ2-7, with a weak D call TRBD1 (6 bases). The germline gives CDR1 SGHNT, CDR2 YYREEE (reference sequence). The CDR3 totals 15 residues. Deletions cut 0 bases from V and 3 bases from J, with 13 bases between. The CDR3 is CASSLATGLVYEQYF. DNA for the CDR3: TGTGCCAGCAGCTTGGCCACAGGGTTGGTCTACGAGCAGTACTTC.

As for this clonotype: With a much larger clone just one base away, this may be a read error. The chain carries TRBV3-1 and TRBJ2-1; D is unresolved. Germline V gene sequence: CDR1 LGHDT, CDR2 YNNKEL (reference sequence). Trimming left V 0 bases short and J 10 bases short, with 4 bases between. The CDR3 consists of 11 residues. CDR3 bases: TGTGCCAGCAGCCAAGATGGGGAGCAGTTCTTC. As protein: CASSQDGEQFF.

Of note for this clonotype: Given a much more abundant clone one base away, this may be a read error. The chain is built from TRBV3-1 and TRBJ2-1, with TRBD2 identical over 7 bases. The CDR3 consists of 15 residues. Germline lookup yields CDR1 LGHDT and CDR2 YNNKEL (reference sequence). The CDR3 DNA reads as TGTGCCAGCAGCCAGACGGGAGGCCGTTACAATGAGCAGCTCTTC. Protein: CASSQTGGRYNEQLF.

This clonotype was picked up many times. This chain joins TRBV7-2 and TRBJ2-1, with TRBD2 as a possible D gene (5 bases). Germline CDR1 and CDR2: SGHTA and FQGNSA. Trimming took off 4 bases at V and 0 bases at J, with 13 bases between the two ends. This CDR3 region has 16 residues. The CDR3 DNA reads TGTGCCAGCAGCTCCCCAGCGGTCGGCTCCTACAATGAGCAGTTCTTC. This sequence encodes CASSSPAVGSYNEQFF.

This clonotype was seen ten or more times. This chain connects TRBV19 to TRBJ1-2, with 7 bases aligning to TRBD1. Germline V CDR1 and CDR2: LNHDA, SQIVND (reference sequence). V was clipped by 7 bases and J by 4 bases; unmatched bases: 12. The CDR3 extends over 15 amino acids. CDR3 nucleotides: TGTGCCAGTATTAAAGCGGGACAGATGATCTATGGCTACACCTTC. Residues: CASIKAGQMIYGYTF.

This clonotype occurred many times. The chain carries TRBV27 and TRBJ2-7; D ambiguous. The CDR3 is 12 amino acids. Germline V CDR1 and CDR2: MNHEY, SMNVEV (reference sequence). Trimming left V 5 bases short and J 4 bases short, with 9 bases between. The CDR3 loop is CASSHSPYEQYF. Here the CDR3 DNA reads TGTGCCAGCAGTCACTCACCTTACGAGCAGTACTTC.

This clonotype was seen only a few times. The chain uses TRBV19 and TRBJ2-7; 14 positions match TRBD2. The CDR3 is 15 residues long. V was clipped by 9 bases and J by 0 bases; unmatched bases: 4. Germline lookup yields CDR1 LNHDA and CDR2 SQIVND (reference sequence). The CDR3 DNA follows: TGTGCCAGCGGGACTAGCGGGAGCCTCTCCTACGAGCAGTACTTC. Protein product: CASGTSGSLSYEQYF.

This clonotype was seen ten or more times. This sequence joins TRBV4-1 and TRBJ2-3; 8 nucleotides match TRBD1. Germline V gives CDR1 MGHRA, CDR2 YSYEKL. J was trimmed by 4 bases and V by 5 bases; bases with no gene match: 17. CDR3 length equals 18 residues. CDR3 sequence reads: CASSETGAGGAGADTQYF. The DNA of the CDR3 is TGCGCCAGCAGCGAGACAGGGGCTGGCGGTGCGGGCGCAGATACGCAGTATTTT.

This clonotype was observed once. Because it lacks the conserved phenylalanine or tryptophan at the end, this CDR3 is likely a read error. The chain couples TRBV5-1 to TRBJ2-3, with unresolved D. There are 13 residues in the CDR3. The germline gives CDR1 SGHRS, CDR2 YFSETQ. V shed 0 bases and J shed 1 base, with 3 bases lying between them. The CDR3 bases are TGCGCCAGCAGCTTGGTAGGCACAGATACGCAGTATTCT. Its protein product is CASSLVGTDTQYS.

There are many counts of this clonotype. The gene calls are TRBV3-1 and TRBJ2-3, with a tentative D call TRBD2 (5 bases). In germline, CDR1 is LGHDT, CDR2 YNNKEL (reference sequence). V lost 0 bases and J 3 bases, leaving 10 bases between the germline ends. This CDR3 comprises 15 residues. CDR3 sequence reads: CASSQDMRATDTQYF. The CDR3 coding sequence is TGTGCCAGCAGCCAAGATATGAGGGCAACAGATACGCAGTATTTT.